These 26 T cell receptor beta chains were all obtained from the same sample, sequenced in a study of T cell responses to AZD1222 COVID-19 vaccine. The protocol was immunoSEQ multiplex PCR, while the TCRdb copy is restricted to in-frame clones and leaves out a portion. The table shows 88,000 or so clones, with 89% occurring only once. The material was peripheral blood, obtained on day 0 of AZD1222 vaccination. The receptors were gathered from an adult in good health.

The genes are TRBV6-5 and TRBJ1-4, with 8 bases matching TRBD1. J lost 3 bases, V lost 6 bases, and 6 bases had no gene match. This CDR3 is 15 amino acids long. The V gene's germline CDR1 is MNHEY and CDR2 SVGAGI. The CDR3: CASRPEQGANEKLFF. DNA for the CDR3: TGTGCCAGCAGACCTGAACAGGGGGCTAATGAAAAACTGTTTTTT.

The rearrangement links TRBV6-5 to TRBJ1-4, with a tentative D call TRBD1 (5 bases). Germline V gene data show CDR1 as MNHEY and CDR2 as SVGAGI. V shed 5 bases and J shed 0 bases, with 10 bases lying between them. The CDR3 has 15 residues. In DNA, the CDR3 is TGTGCCAGCAGTCACCAGGGTGCAACTAATGAAAAACTGTTTTTT. Its translation: CASSHQGATNEKLFF.

The rearrangement joins TRBV5-1 to TRBJ2-2, with D unresolved. Germline CDR1 SGHRS, CDR2 YFSETQ. The CDR3 has 13 amino acids. V was trimmed by 4 bases and J by 7 bases, leaving 11 bases between them. The CDR3 nucleotides read TGCGCCAGCAGCCCCGAAAACCGCGGGGAGCTGTTTTTT. The encoded protein is CASSPENRGELFF.

This chain joins TRBV5-1 and TRBJ2-7, with 9 bases aligning to TRBD1. The V gene end was trimmed by 0 bases and the J gene end by 5 bases; junction bases not matched to a gene: 9. Germline lookup yields CDR1 SGHRS and CDR2 YFSETQ. The CDR3 totals 16 residues. CDR3 region: CASSLAGRDRVDEQYF. In DNA form, the CDR3 reads TGCGCCAGCAGCTTGGCAGGCCGGGACAGGGTCGACGAGCAGTACTTC.

The chain links TRBV13 to TRBJ2-5; TRBD2 aligns across 8 bases. The junction had 9 bases not matched to a gene; V was cut back by 2 bases and J by 4 bases. This CDR3 has 16 amino acids. Germline-derived CDR1 and CDR2 are PRHDT and FYEKMQ (reference sequence). The CDR3 loop is CASSLRAGGPSETQYF. The CDR3 DNA is TGTGCCAGCAGCTTAAGGGCGGGGGGCCCCTCAGAGACCCAGTACTTC.

CDR3 DNA: TGTGCCAGCAGTGGCGGGCACAACTACGAGCAGTACTTC. Translating it yields CASSGGHNYEQYF. This sequence joins TRBV2 and TRBJ2-7; possible D gene TRBD2, 5 bases. The CDR3 runs to 13 residues. CDR1 and CDR2 from the germline V gene are SNHLY and FYNNEI. The V and J ends lost 4 bases and 3 bases respectively, with 10 bases between them. Drawing the rest from reference TRBV2 and TRBJ2-7, the complete variable domain is EPEVTQTPSHQVTQMGQEVILRCVPISNHLYFYWYRQILGQKVEFLVSFYNNEISEKSEIFDDQFSVERPDGSNFTLKIRSTKLEDSAMYFCASSGGHNYEQYFGPGTRLTVT.

This rearrangement joins TRBV24-1 to TRBJ2-3; D remains unclear. The V end was cut by 6 bases, the J end by 5 bases, with 5 bases between. The CDR3 runs 11 residues. CDR1 and CDR2 from the germline V gene are KGHDR and SFDVKD. The CDR3: CATSTGDTQYF. The CDR3 DNA is TGTGCCACCAGTACGGGAGATACGCAGTATTTT.

The chain employs TRBV6-5 and TRBJ2-7, with D possibly matching TRBD1 (6 bases). V was pared by 6 bases and J by 2 bases, with 17 bases between. The CDR3 totals 15 residues. In germline, CDR1 is MNHEY, CDR2 SVGAGI. Here the CDR3 DNA reads TGTGCCAGCAGCCCCTGGGACAATGTCCCCTACGAGCAGTACTTC. This codes for CASSPWDNVPYEQYF.

In the case of this clone: One end of the junction does not line up with germline, which may come from a read error. The rearrangement uses TRBV7-7 and TRBJ2-3; perhaps TRBD2 as D (6 bases). This CDR3 comprises 16 residues. Germline CDR1 SSHAT, CDR2 FNYEAQ (reference sequence). CDR3 in amino acids: CASSPMGLDSTDTQYF. CDR3 in DNA: TGTGCTAGCAGCCCAATGGGACTTGATAGCACAGATACGCAGTATTTT. Full variable domain (outside the CDR3, taken from reference TRBV7-7 and TRBJ2-3): GAGVSQSPRYKVTKRGQDVTLRCDPISSHATLYWYQQALGQGPEFLTYFNYEAQPDKSGLPSDRFSAERPEGSISTLTIQRTEQRDSAMYRCASSPMGLDSTDTQYFGPGTRLTVL.

The rearrangement links TRBV6-1 to TRBJ1-5; D remains unclear. This CDR3 region has 14 residues. Trimming removed 2 bases from V and 2 bases from J, with 7 bases in between. In germline, CDR1 is MNHNS, CDR2 SASEGT. CDR3 sequence: CASSELTRNQPQHF. DNA of the CDR3: TGTGCCAGCAGTGAACTTACACGCAATCAGCCCCAGCATTTT.

The V call is TRBV2, the J call TRBJ2-4; TRBD2 agrees at 11 bases. V shed 5 bases, J shed 0 bases, and the junction held 3 bases outside the gene matches. Germline CDR1 reads SNHLY; CDR2 reads FYNNEI. The CDR3 has 16 residues. The CDR3 coding sequence is TGTGCCAGCAGTCGACTAGCGGGACTAGCCAAAAACATTCAGTACTTC. Its protein is CASSRLAGLAKNIQYF.

The chain has TRBV19 and TRBJ1-1; D call uncertain. V lost 3 bases and J 0 bases, leaving 11 bases between the germline ends. Germline V gene lookup returns CDR1 LNHDA and CDR2 SQIVND (reference sequence). The CDR3 is made up of 15 amino acids. CDR3 protein: CASSIGRNMNTEAFF. CDR3 coding DNA: TGTGCCAGTAGTATCGGGAGAAATATGAACACTGAAGCTTTCTTT.

Here the CDR3 DNA reads TGTGCTAGTGGTTTGAGGGACAACACTGAAGCTTTCTTT. It translates to CASGLRDNTEAFF. This rearrangement joins TRBV12-5 to TRBJ1-1, with D possibly TRBD1 on 5 matching bases. The germline V gene encodes CDR1 LGHNT and CDR2 FRNRAP. The CDR3 is 13 residues long. Trimming shortened V by 2 bases and J by 2 bases, and 6 bases separated the two germline ends.

This rearrangement joins TRBV5-6 to TRBJ2-3, with unresolved D. In germline, CDR1 is SGHDT, CDR2 YYEEEE. Between the trimmed V and J ends, which lost 4 bases and 3 bases, there was a span of 12 bases. The CDR3 sequence is 14 residues long. CDR3 loop: CASSRLGPTDTQYF. In DNA form, the CDR3 reads TGTGCCAGCAGCCGCTTAGGGCCTACAGATACGCAGTATTTT.

V usage is TRBV4-2 and J usage is TRBJ2-7; D is ambiguous. Germline V gene sequence: CDR1 LGHNA, CDR2 YNFKEQ. Between the trimmed V and J ends, which lost 0 bases and 1 base, there was a span of 7 bases. The CDR3 contains 14 residues. CDR3 loop: CASSQDRTSYEQYF. DNA of the CDR3: TGTGCCAGCAGCCAAGATAGAACTTCCTACGAGCAGTACTTC.

This chain uses TRBV7-9 with TRBJ1-6; D uncertain. Germline-derived CDR1 and CDR2 are SEHNR and FQNEAQ (reference sequence). The CDR3 consists of 16 residues. Trimming left V 2 bases short and J 7 bases short, with 15 bases between. This CDR3 reads CASSLIGMGKNSPLHF. In DNA form, the CDR3 reads TGTGCCAGCAGCTTAATAGGGATGGGAAAAAATTCACCCCTCCACTTT.

This sequence joins TRBV4-1 and TRBJ2-1; D may be TRBD1 (6 bases). With 0 bases removed from V and 7 bases from J, the gap between germline ends came to 10 bases. The germline CDR1 and CDR2 sequences are MGHRA and YSYEKL. The CDR3 has 14 residues. CDR3 coding DNA: TGCGCCAGCAGCCAAGATCCAGGGGTGAATGAGCAGTTCTTC. This gives the protein CASSQDPGVNEQFF.

The gene calls are TRBV29-1 and TRBJ1-5; the match to TRBD1 covers 9 bases. Germline CDR1 and CDR2: SQVTM and ANQGSEA. This CDR3 has 12 residues. V trimming: 6 bases; J trimming: 6 bases; junction bases outside the gene matches: 3. The CDR3 sequence: CSVGTGSQPQHF. The CDR3 DNA reads as TGCAGCGTCGGGACAGGGAGTCAGCCCCAGCATTTT.

The gene calls are TRBV28 and TRBJ1-5, with TRBD1 as a possible D gene (5 bases). Germline CDR1 and CDR2: MDHEN and SYDVKM. Between the trimmed V and J ends, which lost 5 bases and 3 bases, there was a span of 11 bases. The CDR3 runs 14 residues. CDR3 DNA sequence: TGTGCCAGCAGTGGGGGGGGTGTCAATCAGCCCCAGCATTTT. Its protein product is CASSGGGVNQPQHF.

The chain joins TRBV7-8 to TRBJ1-4, with D hard to call. CDR1 and CDR2 (germline): SGHVS, FQNEAQ. Between the trimmed V and J ends, which lost 0 bases and 0 bases, there was a span of 11 bases. The CDR3 runs 17 residues. This chain's CDR3 is CASSLAHSTPTNEKLFF. CDR3 sequence (DNA): TGTGCCAGCAGCTTAGCGCATTCGACTCCAACTAATGAAAAACTGTTTTTT.

The chain recombines TRBV27 with TRBJ2-3; no clear D gene. This CDR3 region has 16 residues. Germline CDR1 MNHEY, CDR2 SMNVEV (reference sequence). V lost 6 bases, J lost 0 bases, and 16 bases lay in between. This CDR3 is CASSPRREPSTDTQYF. The CDR3 DNA sequence: TGTGCCAGCAGCCCTAGACGAGAGCCTAGCACAGATACGCAGTATTTT.

This chain links TRBV4-2 with TRBJ2-1; D remains ambiguous. V was cut by 0 bases and J by 1 base, with 13 bases left in between. This CDR3 has 17 amino acids. The germline V gene has CDR1 LGHNA and CDR2 YNFKEQ. CDR3 amino acids: CASSQDFLTGSYNEQFF. The DNA for the CDR3 is TGTGCCAGCAGCCAAGATTTCCTCACCGGGTCCTACAATGAGCAGTTCTTC.

This clone was observed a handful of times. This chain links TRBV7-2 with TRBJ1-1; perhaps TRBD1 as D (6 bases). V dropped 4 bases and J dropped 3 bases, with 15 bases sitting between them. The CDR3 spans 15 residues. Per the germline V gene, CDR1 is SGHTA and CDR2 is FQGNSA. In DNA, the CDR3 is TGTGCCAGCAGCTCATCCACAGGGTGGTACACTGAAGCTTTCTTT. Protein: CASSSSTGWYTEAFF. Together with reference TRBV7-2 and TRBJ1-1, the CDR3 gives the full variable domain: GAGVSQSPSNKVTEKGKDVELRCDPISGHTALYWYRQSLGQGLEFLIYFQGNSAPDKSGLPSDRFSAERTGGSVSTLTIQRTQQEDSAVYLCASSSSTGWYTEAFFGQGTRLTVV.

The genes are TRBV7-9 and TRBJ1-2; 9 nucleotides align to TRBD1. The CDR3 is 16 amino acids. Losses at the gene ends were 5 bases for V and 0 bases for J; bases not matched to a gene: 7. Germline V gene data show CDR1 as SEHNR and CDR2 as FQNEAQ (reference sequence). CDR3 region: CASSRQGEGPNYGYTF. CDR3 nucleotide sequence: TGTGCCAGCAGCAGACAGGGGGAAGGGCCTAACTATGGCTACACCTTC.

V usage is TRBV9 and J usage is TRBJ1-3; a weak D match, TRBD1 (5 bases). Germline lookup yields CDR1 SGDLS and CDR2 YYNGEE. This CDR3 contains 15 residues. Trimming removed 4 bases from V and 8 bases from J, with 19 bases in between. The DNA for the CDR3 is TGTGCCAGCAGCATTGGGGGTCTTGTGGGACACACCATATATTTT. Its translation: CASSIGGLVGHTIYF.

This sequence joins TRBV20-1 and TRBJ2-5; D gene unclear. The CDR3 extends over 14 amino acids. Per germline, CDR1 DFQATT and CDR2 SNEGSKA (reference sequence). Trimming pared 3 bases from V and 1 base from J, leaving 12 bases between. The CDR3 reads CSASGESLQETQYF. CDR3 sequence (DNA): TGCAGTGCTAGTGGAGAGAGCCTCCAAGAGACCCAGTACTTC.